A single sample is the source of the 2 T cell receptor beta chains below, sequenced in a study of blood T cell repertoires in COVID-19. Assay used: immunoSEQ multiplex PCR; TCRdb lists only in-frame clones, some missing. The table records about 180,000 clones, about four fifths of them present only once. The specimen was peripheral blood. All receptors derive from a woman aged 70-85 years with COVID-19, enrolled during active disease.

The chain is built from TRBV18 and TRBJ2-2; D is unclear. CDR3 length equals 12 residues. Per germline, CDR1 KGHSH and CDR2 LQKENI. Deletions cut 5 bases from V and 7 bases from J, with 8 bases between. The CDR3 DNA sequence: TGTGCCAGCTCAAGTAGCAACGGGGAGCTGTTTTTT. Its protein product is CASSSSNGELFF.

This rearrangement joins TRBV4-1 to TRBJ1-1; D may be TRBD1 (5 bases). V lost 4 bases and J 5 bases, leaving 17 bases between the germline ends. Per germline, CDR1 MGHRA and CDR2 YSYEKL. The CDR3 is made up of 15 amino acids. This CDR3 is CASSLTGDRGTEAFF. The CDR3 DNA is TGCGCCAGCAGCCTTACCGGGGACCGGGGGACTGAAGCTTTCTTT.